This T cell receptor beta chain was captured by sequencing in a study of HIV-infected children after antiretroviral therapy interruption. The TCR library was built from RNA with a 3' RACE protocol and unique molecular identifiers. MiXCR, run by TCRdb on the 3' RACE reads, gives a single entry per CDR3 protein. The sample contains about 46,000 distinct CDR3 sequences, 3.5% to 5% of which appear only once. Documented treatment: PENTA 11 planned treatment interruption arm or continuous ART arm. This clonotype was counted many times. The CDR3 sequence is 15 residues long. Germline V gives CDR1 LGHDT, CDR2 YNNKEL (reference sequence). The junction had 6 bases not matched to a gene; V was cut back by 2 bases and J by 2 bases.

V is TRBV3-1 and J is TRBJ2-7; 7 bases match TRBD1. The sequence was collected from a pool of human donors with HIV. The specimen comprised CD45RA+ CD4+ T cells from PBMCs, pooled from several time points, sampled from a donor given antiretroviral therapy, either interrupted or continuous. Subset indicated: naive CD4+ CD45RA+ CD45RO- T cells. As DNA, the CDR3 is TGTGCCAGCAGCCAAAGCCGGACAGGCACCTACGAGCAGTACTTC. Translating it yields CASSQSRTGTYEQYF.